The present T cell receptor (beta chain) was sequenced within a study of blood T cell repertoires in COVID-19. Turning to the study itself: Sources were T cells, B-cell-depleted T cells, or PBMCs; the material itself was cDNA or gDNA.

In the source study's methods: Researchers report that nucleated cell counts were estimated from reference gene primer amplification. Sequenced by immunoSEQ multiplex PCR; TCRdb stores in-frame clones only, minus some. From that table come the V and J calls and clone size; the DNA was used to work out D and trimming. The sample carries about 280,000 clones, 75% to 90% recorded once. Germline lookup yields CDR1 SNHLY and CDR2 FYNNEI. V gave up 4 bases and J gave up 4 bases, with 8 bases separating them. The CDR3 length is 12 residues. The chain recombines TRBV2 with TRBJ2-7, with D hard to call. This clonotype originated in a woman aged 30 to 39 who had recovered from COVID-19. Sequencing was performed on peripheral blood. The CDR3 protein is CASSGMSYEQYF. The CDR3 nucleotides read TGTGCCAGCAGTGGTATGTCGTACGAGCAGTACTTC.